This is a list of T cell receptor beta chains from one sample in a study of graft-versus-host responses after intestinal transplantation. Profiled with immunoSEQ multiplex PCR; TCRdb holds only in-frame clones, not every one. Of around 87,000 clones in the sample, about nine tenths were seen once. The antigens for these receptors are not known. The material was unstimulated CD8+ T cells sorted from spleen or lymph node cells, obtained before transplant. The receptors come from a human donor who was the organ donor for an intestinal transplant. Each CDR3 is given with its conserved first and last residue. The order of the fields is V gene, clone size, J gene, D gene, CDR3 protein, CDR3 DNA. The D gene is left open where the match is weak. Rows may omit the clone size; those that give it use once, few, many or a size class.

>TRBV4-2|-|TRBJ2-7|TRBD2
CASSQDQAGDYEQYF
TGTGCCAGCAGCCAAGATCAAGCGGGGGACTACGAGCAGTACTTC
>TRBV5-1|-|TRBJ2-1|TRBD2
CASSSPGLAGASSYNEQFF
TGCGCCAGCAGCTCGCCGGGACTAGCGGGGGCGAGCTCCTACAATGAGCAGTTCTTC
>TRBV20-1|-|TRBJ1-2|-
CSARWGRGYTF
TGCAGTGCCAGGTGGGGGCGGGGCTACACCTTC
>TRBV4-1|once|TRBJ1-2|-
CASSQPTGSNYGYTF
TGCGCCAGCAGCCAGCCAACCGGGTCTAACTATGGCTACACCTTC
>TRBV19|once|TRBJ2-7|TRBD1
CASRDRGYEQYF
TGTGCCAGTAGGGACAGGGGCTACGAGCAGTACTTC
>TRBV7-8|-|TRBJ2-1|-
CASSLSFNEQFF
TGTGCCAGCAGCTTATCCTTCAATGAGCAGTTCTTC
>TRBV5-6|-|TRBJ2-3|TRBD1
CASSLGQGAGDTQYF
TGTGCCAGCAGCTTGGGACAGGGGGCTGGAGATACGCAGTATTTT
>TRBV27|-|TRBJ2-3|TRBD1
CASSTPAGTGGTDTQYF
TGTGCCAGCAGTACCCCCGCCGGGACAGGGGGCACAGATACGCAGTATTTT
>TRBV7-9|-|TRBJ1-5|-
CASSRSNSNQPQHF
TGTGCCAGCAGCCGGTCCAATAGCAATCAGCCCCAGCATTTT
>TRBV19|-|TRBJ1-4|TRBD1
CASSIIGTGVEKLFF
TGTGCCAGTAGTATAATAGGGACAGGGGTTGAAAAACTGTTTTTT
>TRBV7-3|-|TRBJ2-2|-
CVSSAFGSGGTGELFF
TGTGTCAGCAGCGCCTTCGGTTCTGGGGGGACCGGGGAGCTGTTTTTT
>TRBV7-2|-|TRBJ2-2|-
CASSPGLLRNTGELFF
TGTGCCAGCAGCCCGGGACTTCTTAGGAACACCGGGGAGCTGTTTTTT
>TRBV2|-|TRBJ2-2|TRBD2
CASSGGGETGELFF
TGTGCCAGCAGTGGGGGGGGTGAAACCGGGGAGCTGTTTTTT
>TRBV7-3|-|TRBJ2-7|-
CASSLSGGSYEQYF
TGTGCCAGCAGCTTGTCCGGCGGTTCCTACGAGCAGTACTTC
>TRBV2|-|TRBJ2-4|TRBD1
CASSGDSKNIQYF
TGTGCCAGCAGTGGGGACAGTAAAAACATTCAGTACTTC
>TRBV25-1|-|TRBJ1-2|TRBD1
CASSESATGIYGYTF
TGTGCCAGCAGTGAATCGGCGACAGGGATATATGGCTACACCTTC
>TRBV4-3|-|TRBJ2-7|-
CASSPGMAQGFYEQYF
TGCGCCAGCAGCCCCGGGATGGCCCAAGGTTTCTACGAGCAGTACTTC
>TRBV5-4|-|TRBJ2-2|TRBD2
CASSDLAGGDANTGELFF
TGTGCCAGCAGCGACTTAGCGGGGGGCGATGCGAACACCGGGGAGCTGTTTTTT
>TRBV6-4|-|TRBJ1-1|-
CASSESPRGDSEAFF
TGTGCCAGCAGTGAGTCCCCACGAGGGGACTCTGAAGCTTTCTTT
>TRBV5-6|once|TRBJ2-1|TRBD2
CASSLGAAGGSPNEQFF
TGTGCCAGCAGCTTGGGGGCGGCGGGGGGCTCCCCCAATGAGCAGTTCTTC
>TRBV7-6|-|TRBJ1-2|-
CASSLQGHYGYTF
TGTGCCAGCAGCTTACAGGGTCACTATGGCTACACCTTC
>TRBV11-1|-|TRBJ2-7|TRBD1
CASSLSGTGNEQYF
TGTGCCAGCAGCTTGTCCGGGACAGGGAACGAGCAGTACTTC
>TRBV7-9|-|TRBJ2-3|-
CASSLQVDTQYF
TGTGCCAGCAGCTTACAGGTAGATACGCAGTATTTT
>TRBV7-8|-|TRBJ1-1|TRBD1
CASSPGQGMLPEAFF
TGTGCCAGCAGCCCAGGACAGGGGATGTTGCCTGAAGCTTTCTTT
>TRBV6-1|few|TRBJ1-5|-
CASSDSRPQHF
TGTGCCAGCAGTGATTCCCGGCCCCAGCATTTT
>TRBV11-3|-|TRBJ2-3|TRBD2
CASSSGGVGPDTQYF
TGTGCCAGCAGCTCCGGGGGGGTAGGCCCAGATACGCAGTATTTT
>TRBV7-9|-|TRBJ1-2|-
CASSLSPGFFTF
TGTGCCAGCAGCTTATCCCCGGGTTTTTTCACCTTC
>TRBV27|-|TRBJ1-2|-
CASSLAGANYGYTF
TGTGCCAGCAGCCTAGCGGGTGCTAACTATGGCTACACCTTC
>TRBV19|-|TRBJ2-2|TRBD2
CASRWGGNTGELFF
TGTGCCAGTAGATGGGGGGGGAACACCGGGGAGCTGTTTTTT
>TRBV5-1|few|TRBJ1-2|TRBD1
CASSLDFGTVNYGYTF
TGCGCCAGCAGCTTGGACTTTGGGACAGTAAACTATGGCTACACCTTC
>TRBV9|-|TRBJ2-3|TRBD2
CASSAEAGGPGDTQYF
TGTGCCAGCAGCGCCGAGGCGGGGGGGCCAGGAGATACGCAGTATTTT
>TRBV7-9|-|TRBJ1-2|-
CASSSDPDSGYTF
TGTGCCAGCAGCTCCGACCCGGATAGCGGCTACACCTTC
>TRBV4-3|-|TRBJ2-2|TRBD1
CASSQRTGARVGELFF
TGCGCCAGCAGCCAACGGACAGGGGCAAGGGTCGGGGAGCTGTTTTTT
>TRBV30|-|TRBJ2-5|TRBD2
CAWTSGGLLETQYF
TGTGCCTGGACTAGCGGGGGGCTACTAGAGACCCAGTACTTC